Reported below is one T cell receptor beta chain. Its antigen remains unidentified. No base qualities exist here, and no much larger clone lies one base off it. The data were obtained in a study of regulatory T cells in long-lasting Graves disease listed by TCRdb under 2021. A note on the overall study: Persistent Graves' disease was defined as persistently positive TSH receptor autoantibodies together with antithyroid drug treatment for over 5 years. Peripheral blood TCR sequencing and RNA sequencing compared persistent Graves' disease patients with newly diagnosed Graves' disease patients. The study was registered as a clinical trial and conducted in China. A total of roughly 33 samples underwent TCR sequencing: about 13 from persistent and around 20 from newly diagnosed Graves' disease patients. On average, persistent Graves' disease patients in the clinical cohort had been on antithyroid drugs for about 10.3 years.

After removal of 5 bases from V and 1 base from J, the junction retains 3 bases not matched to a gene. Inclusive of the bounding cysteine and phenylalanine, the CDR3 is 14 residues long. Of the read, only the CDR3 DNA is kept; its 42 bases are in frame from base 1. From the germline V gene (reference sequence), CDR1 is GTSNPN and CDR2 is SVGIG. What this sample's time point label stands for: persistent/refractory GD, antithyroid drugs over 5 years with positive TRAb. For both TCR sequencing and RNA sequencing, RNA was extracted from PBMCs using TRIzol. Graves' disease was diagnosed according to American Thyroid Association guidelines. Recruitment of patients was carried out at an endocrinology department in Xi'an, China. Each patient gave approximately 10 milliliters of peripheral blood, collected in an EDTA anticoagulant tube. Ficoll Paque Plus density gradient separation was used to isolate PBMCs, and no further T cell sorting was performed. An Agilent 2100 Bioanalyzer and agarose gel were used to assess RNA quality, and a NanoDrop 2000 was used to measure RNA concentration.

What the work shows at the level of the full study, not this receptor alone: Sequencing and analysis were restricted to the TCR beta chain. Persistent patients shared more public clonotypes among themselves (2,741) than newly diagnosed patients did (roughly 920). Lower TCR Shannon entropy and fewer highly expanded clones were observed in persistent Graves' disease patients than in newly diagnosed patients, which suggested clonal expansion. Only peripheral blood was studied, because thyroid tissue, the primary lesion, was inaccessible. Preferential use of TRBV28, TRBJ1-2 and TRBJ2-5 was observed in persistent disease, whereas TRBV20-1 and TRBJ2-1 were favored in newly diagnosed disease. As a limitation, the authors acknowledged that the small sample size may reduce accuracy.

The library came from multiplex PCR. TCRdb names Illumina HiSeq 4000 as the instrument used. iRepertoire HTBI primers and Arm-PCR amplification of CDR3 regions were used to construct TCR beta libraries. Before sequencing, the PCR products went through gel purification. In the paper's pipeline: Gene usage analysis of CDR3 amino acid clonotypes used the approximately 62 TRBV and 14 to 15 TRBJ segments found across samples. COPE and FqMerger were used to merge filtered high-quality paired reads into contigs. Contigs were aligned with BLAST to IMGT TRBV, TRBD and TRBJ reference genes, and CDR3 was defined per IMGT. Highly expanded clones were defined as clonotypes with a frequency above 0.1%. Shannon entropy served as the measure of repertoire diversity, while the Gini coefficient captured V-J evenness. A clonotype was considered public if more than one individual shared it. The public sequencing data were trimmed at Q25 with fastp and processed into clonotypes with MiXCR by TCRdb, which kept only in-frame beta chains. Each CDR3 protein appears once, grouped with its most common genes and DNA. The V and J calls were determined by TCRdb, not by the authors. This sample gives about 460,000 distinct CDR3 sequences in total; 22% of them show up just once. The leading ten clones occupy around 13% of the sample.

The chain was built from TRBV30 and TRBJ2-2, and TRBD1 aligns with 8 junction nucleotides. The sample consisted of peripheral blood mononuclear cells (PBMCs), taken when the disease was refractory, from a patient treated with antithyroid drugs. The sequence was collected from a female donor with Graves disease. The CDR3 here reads CAWHGTGNTGELFF. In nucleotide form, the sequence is TGTGCCTGGCATGGGACAGGGAACACCGGGGAGCTGTTTTTT.